This TCR beta chain comes out of a study of blood T cell repertoires in COVID-19 (dated by TCRdb to 2018 to 2020). In terms of the full investigation: Samples from collaborators originated in the United States, Italy and Spain and spanned both the acute and convalescent phases of COVID-19. The material from the prospective study consisted of cDNA or gDNA derived from T cells, B-cell-depleted T cells, or PBMCs. Subjects who had been exposed to COVID-19, were actively infected with it, or had recovered from it provided the deeply sampled blood TCRbeta repertoires that made up the dataset. The repertoires were made available in a free public database intended to serve as a resource for research on the immune response to SARS-CoV-2. Samples came from the ongoing ImmuneRACE study (first 160 participants) plus 1,254 subjects from 6 global collaborators. A de-identified subject ID, COVID-19 status, age in years and sex were almost always included in the sample metadata. Where HLA class I and class II types were available, the types were taken from metadata supplied by the sample provider, not from assay-based typing.

Whole blood was collected in K2EDTA tubes by collaborating institutions according to the institutions' own protocols. For TCRbeta analysis, collaborator samples were shipped as frozen whole blood, as isolated PBMCs, or as DNA extracted from either sample type. As concerns this clone: The antigen it binds to is not known. Per-base qualities were not stored, and no clone one base away is much larger.

TCRbeta CDR3 regions were amplified from genomic DNA using the immunoSEQ Assay, a bias-controlled multiplex PCR. Turning to the authors' computational methods: The number of nucleated cells in each sample was estimated by amplification of reference gene primers within the assay. To quantify the absolute abundance of each unique TCRbeta CDR3 rearrangement, sequence reads were collapsed and filtered. For each sample, productive Simpson clonality was calculated by taking the square root of Simpson's diversity index across productive rearrangements. Held by TCRdb, this immuneACCESS table contains in-frame sequences only and omits some clones. Under half of the omission traces to an unresolved V gene where checked; the cause of the rest is unknown. The D gene and trimming were derived from the DNA, and the V and J assignments and clone size from that table. In all, the sample holds about 160,000 clones, and over 80% of those were seen once. In total, the top ten clones hold 2.9% of the sample.

Per the germline V gene, LGHNA is the CDR1 and YNFKEQ is the CDR2. Including cysteine and phenylalanine, the CDR3 has 15 amino acids. Only the CDR3 DNA stays, 45 bases, in frame from base 1. V and J are truncated by 1 base and 4 bases respectively, leaving an intervening sequence of 13 bases. Study-level results and caveats: The quantity of clinical and demographic metadata differed by source and by participant and was supplied without curation.

Material: peripheral blood. The source is an older woman with acute or convalescent COVID-19. In this chain, TRBV4-2 is recombined with TRBJ1-2; matching of 5 bases hints at TRBD1 as the D gene. At the DNA level, the sequence is TGTGCCAGCAGCCAAGCCTCGGGGGGGAGCTATGGCTACACCTTC. This encodes CASSQASGGSYGYTF.